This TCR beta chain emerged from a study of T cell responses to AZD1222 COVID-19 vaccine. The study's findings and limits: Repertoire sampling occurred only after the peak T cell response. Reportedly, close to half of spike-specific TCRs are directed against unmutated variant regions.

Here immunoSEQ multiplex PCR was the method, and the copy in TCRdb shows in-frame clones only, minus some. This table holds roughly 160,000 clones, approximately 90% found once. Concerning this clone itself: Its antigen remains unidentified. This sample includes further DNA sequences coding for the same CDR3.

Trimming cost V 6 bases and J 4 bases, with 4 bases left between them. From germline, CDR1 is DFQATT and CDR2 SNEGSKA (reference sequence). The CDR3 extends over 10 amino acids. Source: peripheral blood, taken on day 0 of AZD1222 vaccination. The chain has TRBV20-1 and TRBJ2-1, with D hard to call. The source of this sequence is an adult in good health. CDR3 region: CSASYNEQFF. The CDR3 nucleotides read TGCAGTGCGAGTTACAATGAGCAGTTCTTC.